This TCR beta chain was documented in a study of T cells in Graves' hyperthyroidism and ophthalmopathy (dated by TCRdb to between 2019 and 2020). Background on the whole study: Peripheral blood was sampled at the time of initial diagnosis, prior to any treatment. Whether ophthalmopathy could be predicted prospectively was tested in an independent validation cohort made up of under 20 hyperthyroidism patients plus 17 patients who later progressed to ophthalmopathy. The 100 or so discovery patients were randomly split 7:3 into training and test sets. TCR Vbeta CDR3 sequencing of 120 to 150 peripheral blood samples (roughly 43 ophthalmopathy, around 80 hyperthyroidism and around 17 progressor patients) is reported in the paper. After blood sampling, hyperthyroidism patients were treated with methimazole at a starting dose of 30 mg daily, and ophthalmopathy patients were treated with high-dose intravenous methylprednisolone. In addition, the study compared T-cell repertoires in thyroid tissue and in blood from over 5 Graves' hyperthyroidism patients. TCR V-J signatures able to tell the groups apart were searched for in a discovery cohort of 90 to 100 patients, of whom over 40 had Graves' ophthalmopathy and roughly 58 had stable Graves' hyperthyroidism. Overall results and qualifications from the work: Most expanded thyroid clonotypes (frequency above 0.001) were also detected in blood, suggesting blood repertoires may reflect thyroid immune responses. Sample size was not statistically predetermined, and blinding of investigators to group allocation was not performed. In validation, progression to ophthalmopathy was predicted by the model with 55% to 71% sensitivity and about 72% specificity, a median of around 6.5 months before onset. Ophthalmopathy was separated from stable hyperthyroidism by a 13 V-J signature model, with approximately 90% sensitivity and 81% to 82% specificity obtained in cross-validation and 80%/75% obtained in testing.

A note on this clonotype: The specificity of this receptor is unknown. Base qualities are not provided; no much larger clone lies one nucleotide away.

TCR beta CDR3 regions were amplified from RNA transcripts. For the first round of RT-PCR on the TCR CDR3, the HTBI primer set was used together with the Qiagen OneStep RT-PCR kit. The libraries were constructed in a second round of multiplex PCR and then size-selected and purified. The libraries were sequenced on an Illumina HiSeq2000 using paired-end 100 bp reads. The original pipeline was this. SOAPnuke was used to process the raw data, with reads discarded if the reads contained adapters or uncalled bases, had a mean Phred below 15, or lacked an exact constant-primer or identifier match. COPE v1.2.5 was used to merge the high-quality paired reads, and each unique nucleotide sequence was defined as a clonotype. MiTCR v1.1 was used to align clonotypes to the IMGT TRBV, TRBD and TRBJ reference segments. The analysis included only V-J combinations with a frequency above 0.0001, which together covered around 99% of the repertoires. The TCS score was defined as F50 (clonal expansion) divided by E x V (chaos), with BLOSUM62-based TCRdist calculated between CDR3 peptides within each V-J. Welch's t-statistics and random forest reduced approximately 520 V-J features to about 12, which were used in a naive Bayes classifier (R e1071). TCRdb reran the public reads through fastp at Q25 and MiXCR, keeping productive beta chains. Identical CDR3 protein sequences are pooled into one entry, listed with their most common genes and DNA. TCRdb, not the authors, supplied the V and J calls. Present in this sample are around 600,000 distinct CDR3 sequences, about 14% of which were seen just once. Approximately 12% of the sample is held by the ten biggest clonotypes.

Ophthalmopathy patients had moderately to severely active disease, Clinical Activity Score of at least 3, NOSPECS grade of at least 4, and duration under 3 months. Exclusion was applied to patients with uncontrolled infections, other autoimmune diseases, pregnancy or lactation. Diagnoses relied on clinical symptoms, serum thyroxine and TRAb, thyroid ultrasound and orbital computed tomography. PBMCs were separated from roughly 10 ml of fresh peripheral blood using Ficoll-Paque density gradient centrifugation. Total RNA was extracted using Trizol reagent, and RNA quality was assessed on an Agilent 2100 Bioanalyzer. From its cysteine to its phenylalanine, the CDR3 spans 13 amino acids. Only the CDR3 part of the read is kept: 39 bases, read in frame from the first base. V and J are truncated by 3 bases and 8 bases respectively, leaving an intervening sequence of 16 bases. CDR1 and CDR2, looked up from the germline V gene, are SQVTM and ANQGSEA.

This sequence was found in a woman aged 50 to 65 with Graves' ophthalmopathy. This receptor chain uses TRBV29-1 and TRBJ1-2, with TRBD1 as a weak D call on 6 bases. The sample was blood. The DNA reads as follows: TGCAGCGTTGATGCAGGGGTTGGACGCGGCTACACCTTC. This codes for CSVDAGVGRGYTF. Here the CDR3 is joined to the reference TRBV29-1 and TRBJ1-2 genes, and the full variable domain is: SAVISQKPSRDICQRGTSLTIQCQVDSQVTMMFWYRQQPGQSLTLIATANQGSEATYESGFVIDKFPISRPNLTFSTLTVSNMSPEDSSIYLCSVDAGVGRGYTFGSGTRLTVV.